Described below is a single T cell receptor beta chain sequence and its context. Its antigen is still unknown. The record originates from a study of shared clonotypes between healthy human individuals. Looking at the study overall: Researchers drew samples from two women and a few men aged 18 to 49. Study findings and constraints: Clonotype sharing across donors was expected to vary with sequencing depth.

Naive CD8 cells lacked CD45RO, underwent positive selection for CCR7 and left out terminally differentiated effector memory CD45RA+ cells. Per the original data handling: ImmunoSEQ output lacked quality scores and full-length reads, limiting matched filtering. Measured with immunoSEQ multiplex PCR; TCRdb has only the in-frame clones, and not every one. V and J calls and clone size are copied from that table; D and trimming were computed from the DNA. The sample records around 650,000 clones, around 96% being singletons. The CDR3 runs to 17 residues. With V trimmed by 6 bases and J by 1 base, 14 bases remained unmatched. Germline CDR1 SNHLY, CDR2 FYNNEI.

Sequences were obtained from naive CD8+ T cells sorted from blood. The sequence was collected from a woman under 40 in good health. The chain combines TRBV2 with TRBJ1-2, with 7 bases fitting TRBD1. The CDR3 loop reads CASRAQGRGGGNYGYTF. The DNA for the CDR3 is TGTGCCAGCAGAGCCCAGGGCAGGGGGGGAGGTAACTATGGCTACACCTTC.